This entry lists 13 T cell receptor beta chains sequenced from one sample in a study of metastatic and nonmetastatic thyroid tumors. No patient received treatment before thyroid surgery. From the PCR reads, TCRdb re-called clones with MiXCR. The table shows more than 10,000 clones, with 30% occurring only once. The sequencing sample was made of tumor tissue. The receptors stem from a female donor with papillary thyroid cancer or a benign thyroid nodule (not recorded which). Some clones in this sample may be carry-over from other donors' samples.

This chain connects TRBV12-3 or TRBV12-4 to TRBJ2-5; D is ambiguous. The CDR3 extends over 14 amino acids. With 4 bases removed from V and 2 bases from J, the gap between germline ends came to 11 bases. CDR3 sequence: CASSSRTGQETQYF. The CDR3 bases are TGTGCCAGCAGTTCCCGGACCGGTCAAGAGACCCAGTACTTC.

In the case of this clone: A junction boundary mismatches the germline segment, possibly from a read error. This chain uses TRBV6-1 with TRBJ2-7; 11 bases fit TRBD2. Germline lookup yields CDR1 MNHNS and CDR2 SASEGT. The CDR3 contains 15 residues. The CDR3 sequence: CASRLAGATTYEQYF. In DNA, the CDR3 is TGTGCCAGCAGACTAGCGGGAGCCACAACCTATGAGCAGTACTTC.

In this sample, this clone turned up a few times. The chain recombines TRBV7-6 with TRBJ2-2; D may be TRBD2 (7 bases). V shed 7 bases and J shed 4 bases, with 19 bases lying between them. The germline V gene has CDR1 SGHVS and CDR2 FNYEAQ. This CDR3 region has 16 residues. The CDR3 coding sequence is TGTGCCAGCAATCAAGGCACGGGGGGCAGCACCGGGGAGCTGTTTTTT. Protein: CASNQGTGGSTGELFF.

This clone was observed a handful of times. This chain joins TRBV2 and TRBJ2-1, with D possibly matching TRBD2 (7 bases). The CDR3 covers 13 residues. Trimming took off 10 bases at V and 7 bases at J, with 17 bases between the two ends. Germline CDR1 and CDR2: SNHLY and FYNNEI. The CDR3 protein is CANHEGGGNEQFF. DNA of the CDR3: TGTGCCAACCACGAGGGAGGGGGTAATGAGCAGTTCTTC. Full variable domain (rest looked up from reference TRBV2 and TRBJ2-1): EPEVTQTPSHQVTQMGQEVILRCVPISNHLYFYWYRQILGQKVEFLVSFYNNEISEKSEIFDDQFSVERPDGSNFTLKIRSTKLEDSAMYFCANHEGGGNEQFFGPGTRLTVL.

This clone was observed a handful of times. CDR3 sequence: CASLRGSGYEQYF. The CDR3 nucleotides are TGTGCCAGCCTACGGGGAAGTGGCTACGAGCAGTACTTC. The V gene is TRBV6-1, the J gene TRBJ2-7; D is possibly TRBD2 (5 bases). This CDR3 region has 13 residues. Germline CDR1 and CDR2: MNHNS and SASEGT. V lost 8 bases and J 3 bases, leaving 14 bases between the germline ends.

This clone appeared a few times. The rearrangement links TRBV6-1 to TRBJ2-2, with D perhaps matching TRBD1 or TRBD2 (5 bases each). V was cut by 3 bases and J by 6 bases, with 14 bases left in between. The CDR3 consists of 15 residues. Germline loops: CDR1 MNHNS, CDR2 SASEGT. The CDR3 DNA sequence: TGTGCCAGCAGTGAGCCGGGGCGAACCCCCGGGGAGCTGTTTTTT. Encoded protein: CASSEPGRTPGELFF.

V gene TRBV6-1 combines with J gene TRBJ1-1; TRBD1 matches at 7 bases. The CDR3 runs to 14 residues. Losses at the gene ends were 7 bases for V and 8 bases for J; bases not matched to a gene: 13. Germline CDR1 is MNHNS and CDR2 is SASEGT. The DNA of the CDR3 is TGTGCCAGCATACGACAGGGTACGAACGTGGAAGCTTTCTTT. Protein sequence: CASIRQGTNVEAFF.

The chain has TRBV27 and TRBJ2-7; D possibly corresponds to TRBD1 (5 bases). Germline loops: CDR1 MNHEY, CDR2 SMNVEV (reference sequence). The CDR3 is made up of 13 amino acids. With 3 bases removed from V and 5 bases from J, the gap between germline ends came to 11 bases. The CDR3 loop is CASSFPGIHEQYF. CDR3 DNA: TGTGCCAGCAGTTTCCCAGGGATCCACGAGCAGTACTTC.

The sample holds many counts of this clone. This chain links TRBV10-3 with TRBJ2-5; no firm D call. The CDR3 covers 12 residues. Looked up from germline, CDR1 is ENHRY and CDR2 is SYGVKD. Trimming pared 4 bases from V and 1 base from J, leaving 4 bases between. The CDR3 sequence: CAISASQETQYF. DNA for the CDR3: TGTGCCATCAGTGCTAGCCAAGAGACCCAGTACTTC.

A few counts support this clone. The chain joins TRBV28 to TRBJ1-2; no definite D call. Germline V gives CDR1 MDHEN, CDR2 SYDVKM. Deletions cut 4 bases from V and 4 bases from J, with 13 bases between. CDR3 length: 14 residues. The CDR3: CASSYGPIGYGYTF. The DNA for the CDR3 is TGTGCCAGCAGTTACGGACCGATCGGCTATGGCTACACCTTC.

This clone was counted a few times. The chain joins TRBV6-2 or TRBV6-3 to TRBJ1-1; the D is unclear. Germline CDR1 reads MNHEY; CDR2 reads SVGEGT. Trimming pared 7 bases from V and 0 bases from J, leaving 12 bases between. The CDR3 sequence is 14 residues long. The CDR3 nucleotides are TGTGCCAGCACAATAGACAACATGAACACTGAAGCTTTCTTT. Protein: CASTIDNMNTEAFF.

This clone ranks as medium-sized. The chain couples TRBV20-1 to TRBJ1-1; D not resolved. The length of the CDR3 is 14 residues. Trimming removed 3 bases at V and 0 bases at J, with 11 bases between. Germline loops: CDR1 DFQATT, CDR2 SNEGSKA (reference sequence). The CDR3 DNA is TGCAGTGCTAGGGCCAGGACTTTGAACACTGAAGCTTTCTTT. It yields the protein CSARARTLNTEAFF.

A few counts support this clone. The chain combines TRBV6-2 or TRBV6-3 with TRBJ2-2, with no clear D. This CDR3 comprises 11 residues. CDR1 and CDR2 from the germline V gene are MNHEY and SVGEGT. Trimming took 6 bases from V and 6 from J, leaving 5 bases between them. This CDR3 reads CASSFSGELFF. Here the CDR3 DNA reads TGTGCCAGCAGCTTCTCCGGGGAGCTGTTTTTT.